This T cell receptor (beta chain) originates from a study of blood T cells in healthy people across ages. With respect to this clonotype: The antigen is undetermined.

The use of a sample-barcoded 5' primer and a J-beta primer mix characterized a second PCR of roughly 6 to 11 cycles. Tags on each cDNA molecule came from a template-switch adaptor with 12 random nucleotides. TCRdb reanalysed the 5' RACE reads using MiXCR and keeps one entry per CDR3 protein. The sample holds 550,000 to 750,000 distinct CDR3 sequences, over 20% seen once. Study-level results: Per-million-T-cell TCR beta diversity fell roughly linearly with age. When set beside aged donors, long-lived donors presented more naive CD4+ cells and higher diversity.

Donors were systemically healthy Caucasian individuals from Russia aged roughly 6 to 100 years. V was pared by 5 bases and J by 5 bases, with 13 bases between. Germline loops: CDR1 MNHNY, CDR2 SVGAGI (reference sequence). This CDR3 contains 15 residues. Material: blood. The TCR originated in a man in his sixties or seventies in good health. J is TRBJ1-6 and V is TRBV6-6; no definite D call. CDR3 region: CASSTSGGDNSPLHF. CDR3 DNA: TGTGCCAGCAGTACCTCGGGCGGAGATAATTCACCCCTCCACTTT.